These 16 T cell receptor beta chains originate from one sample sequenced in a study of Ad26.COV2.S vaccination and SARS-CoV-2 variants (dated by TCRdb to the early 2020s). What the treatment or condition label conveys for this sample: 15 to 20 received Ad26.COV2.S at low or high dose, single or two shots; five or six received placebo; per-sample allocation not given. Repertoires of vaccine and placebo recipients were sequenced from samples collected on day 63 after the first injection. Library preparation employed the immunoSEQ multiplex PCR assay. The table was pulled from immuneACCESS by TCRdb, which kept in-frame rearrangements only. Such tables lose some clones; where checked, under half of the loss comes from unresolved V genes, and the rest has no known cause. This sample has about 350,000 clones in its table, and about 88% of those were observed once. Roughly 3.1% of the sample rests with the top ten.

The sequenced sample was peripheral blood, obtained in a trial of Ad26.COV2.S vaccine versus placebo. Every receptor here comes from a person aged 18-60 years who received the Ad26.COV2.S COVID-19 vaccine or a placebo.

The rearrangement links TRBV19 to TRBJ2-6; D may be TRBD2 (5 bases). Germline CDR1 and CDR2: LNHDA and SQIVND (reference sequence). The CDR3 runs 19 residues. Trimming pared 3 bases from V and 0 bases from J, leaving 18 bases between. DNA of the CDR3: TGTGCCAGTAGTATCCGGGATTTTCGCCCAGGCTCTGGGGCCAACGTCCTGACTTTC. Its protein product is CASSIRDFRPGSGANVLTF.

The genes are TRBV7-6 and TRBJ1-1; a possible D gene is TRBD1 (6 bases). The CDR3 is 13 residues long. The ends were cut back, 6 bases at V and 4 bases at J, with 12 bases in the middle. CDR1 and CDR2 (germline): SGHVS, FNYEAQ. The CDR3 region is CASSRLQGTEAFF. The CDR3 region has the DNA TGTGCCAGCAGTCGGCTACAGGGCACTGAAGCTTTCTTT. Based on the CDR3 plus reference TRBV7-6 and TRBJ1-1, the full variable domain is GAGVSQSPRYKVTKRGQDVALRCDPISGHVSLYWYRQALGQGPEFLTYFNYEAQQDKSGLPNDRFSAERPEGSISTLTIQRTEQRDSAMYRCASSRLQGTEAFFGQGTRLTVV.

The rearrangement joins TRBV7-9 to TRBJ2-1; D gene uncertain. The ends were cut back, 6 bases at V and 12 bases at J, with 9 bases in the middle. Looked up from germline, CDR1 is SEHNR and CDR2 is FQNEAQ (reference sequence). CDR3 length: 10 amino acids. The CDR3 loop reads CASSPSPQFF. Here the CDR3 DNA reads TGTGCCAGCAGTCCGTCCCCGCAGTTCTTC.

The CDR3 nucleotides read TGCGCCAGCAGTCGCGGGACAGACTCCTACAATGAGCAGTTCTTC. This codes for CASSRGTDSYNEQFF. The chain carries TRBV5-1 and TRBJ2-1, with a possible D match to TRBD1 (7 bases). Trimming took 5 bases from V and 0 from J, leaving 12 bases between them. Germline V gene lookup returns CDR1 SGHRS and CDR2 YFSETQ. This CDR3 has 15 amino acids.

The J gene is TRBJ2-3, the V gene TRBV5-4; 11 nucleotides match TRBD2. V was pared by 4 bases and J by 5 bases, with 12 bases of the junction left unmatched. The CDR3 sequence is 17 residues long. CDR1 is SGHNT and CDR2 is YYREEE in the germline V gene (reference sequence). The CDR3 bases are TGTGCCAGCAGCATTCAACTTAGCGGGGGGGCCGGAGATACGCAGTATTTT. The encoded protein is CASSIQLSGGAGDTQYF.

The sample holds one count of this clone. The chain links TRBV2 to TRBJ2-1; D is possibly TRBD1 (6 bases). The CDR3 has 13 amino acids. Germline V lookup: CDR1 SNHLY, CDR2 FYNNEI. The V gene lost 5 bases and the J gene lost 4 bases, with 9 bases spanning the gap. CDR3 sequence (DNA): TGTGCCAGCAGTAGGGACACTTACAATGAGCAGTTCTTC. This translates into CASSRDTYNEQFF. The whole variable domain, filled in from reference TRBV2 and TRBJ2-1, reads EPEVTQTPSHQVTQMGQEVILRCVPISNHLYFYWYRQILGQKVEFLVSFYNNEISEKSEIFDDQFSVERPDGSNFTLKIRSTKLEDSAMYFCASSRDTYNEQFFGPGTRLTVL.

The gene calls are TRBV9 and TRBJ2-1; no clear D. Trimming cost V 4 bases and J 6 bases, with 11 bases left between them. The CDR3 loop spans 13 amino acids. Germline V gene lookup returns CDR1 SGDLS and CDR2 YYNGEE. The CDR3 here is CASSFASTNEQFF. Here the CDR3 DNA reads TGTGCCAGCAGCTTCGCTTCTACCAATGAGCAGTTCTTC.

The rearrangement joins TRBV15 to TRBJ2-2; 9 nucleotides match TRBD1. The V gene's germline CDR1 is LNHNV and CDR2 YYDKDF (reference sequence). The CDR3 totals 16 residues. The ends lost 8 bases at V and 0 bases at J; junction bases unmatched: 7. CDR3 DNA: TGTGCCACCTCGGACAGGGGAATCGCGAACACCGGGGAGCTGTTTTTT. Protein: CATSDRGIANTGELFF.

The chain recombines TRBV10-1 with TRBJ2-4; 8 bases match TRBD1. The junction had 6 bases not matched to a gene; V was cut back by 6 bases and J by 2 bases. The V gene's germline CDR1 is WNHNN and CDR2 SYGVQD (reference sequence). This CDR3 region has 15 residues. The CDR3 reads CASSPDREPKNIQYF. The CDR3 DNA is TGCGCCAGCAGCCCGGACAGGGAACCCAAAAACATTCAGTACTTC.

This chain links TRBV15 with TRBJ2-1; TRBD2 agrees at 7 bases. V was clipped by 1 base and J by 5 bases; unmatched bases: 5. The CDR3 has 15 amino acids. The germline CDR1 and CDR2 sequences are LNHNV and YYDKDF (reference sequence). CDR3 sequence: CATSRVSSGNNEQFF. The CDR3 DNA reads as TGTGCCACCAGCAGAGTTTCTAGCGGAAACAATGAGCAGTTCTTC.

The chain uses TRBV18 and TRBJ2-1, with D possibly matching TRBD1 (6 bases). The germline gives CDR1 KGHSH, CDR2 LQKENI. This CDR3 comprises 16 residues. Trimming took off 5 bases at V and 3 bases at J, with 17 bases between the two ends. CDR3 amino acids: CASSSRIQGDYNEQFF. The CDR3 DNA reads as TGTGCCAGCTCATCACGGATACAGGGTGACTACAATGAGCAGTTCTTC.

In DNA form, the CDR3 reads TGTGCCAGCAGTGAAACGACAGGGAGTAATTCACCCCTCCACTTT. This translates into CASSETTGSNSPLHF. This sequence joins TRBV6-1 and TRBJ1-6, with 7 positions matching TRBD1. The trim removed 2 bases at V and 6 bases at J, leaving 4 bases unmatched. Germline V gene data show CDR1 as MNHNS and CDR2 as SASEGT. This CDR3 is built from 15 residues.

This chain uses TRBV6-6 with TRBJ1-2; 12 nucleotides match TRBD1. V was pared by 6 bases and J by 7 bases, with 6 bases of the junction left unmatched. This CDR3 is built from 14 residues. Germline CDR1 and CDR2: MNHNY and SVGAGI (reference sequence). CDR3 in amino acids: CASSPGQGAFGYTF. The CDR3 nucleotides read TGTGCCAGCAGCCCGGGACAGGGGGCCTTTGGCTACACCTTC.

The chain couples TRBV7-9 to TRBJ2-7; D not resolved. The CDR3 extends over 12 amino acids. Germline loops: CDR1 SEHNR, CDR2 FQNEAQ (reference sequence). Deletions cut 7 bases from V and 2 bases from J, with 9 bases between. Here the CDR3 DNA reads TGTGCCAGCACAACACTGCCCTACGAGCAGTACTTC. Protein sequence: CASTTLPYEQYF.

The chain carries TRBV2 and TRBJ2-5; D might be TRBD1 (6 bases). V was shortened by 7 bases and J by 5 bases, with 11 bases between the two germline ends. The CDR3 extends over 12 amino acids. Per germline, CDR1 SNHLY and CDR2 FYNNEI. The CDR3 bases are TGTGCCAGCAAGGGGGATTGGGAGACCCAGTACTTC. This gives the protein CASKGDWETQYF. The full variable domain, completed using reference TRBV2 and TRBJ2-5, is EPEVTQTPSHQVTQMGQEVILRCVPISNHLYFYWYRQILGQKVEFLVSFYNNEISEKSEIFDDQFSVERPDGSNFTLKIRSTKLEDSAMYFCASKGDWETQYFGPGTRLLVL.

The J gene is TRBJ2-4, the V gene TRBV21-1; TRBD1, the D gene given by the table, was not confirmed from the DNA. TRBV21-1 is a pseudogene. The CDR3 has 14 amino acids. As DNA, the CDR3 is TGTGCCAGACAGGATTTACTAGCCAAAAACATTCAGTACTTC. This codes for CARQDLLAKNIQYF.